These T cell receptor beta chains were read from a single sample in a study of blood T cell repertoires in COVID-19. Profiled with immunoSEQ multiplex PCR; TCRdb holds only in-frame clones, not every one. Among hundreds of thousands of clones listed, over 75% were seen once. Sequencing input: PBMCs or T cells enriched from blood (not recorded which). The receptors originated from a woman aged 55 to 70 who had recovered from COVID-19. Both conserved end residues are part of each CDR3. Each record gives: J gene, V gene, D gene, CDR3 protein, CDR3 DNA. A D gene is named only where the DNA matches it firmly.

TRBJ2-1	TRBV5-1	TRBD2	CASSLVSSGRENNEQFF	TGCGCCAGCAGCTTGGTGTCTAGCGGGAGGGAAAACAATGAGCAGTTCTTC
TRBJ2-6	TRBV6-6	TRBD1	CASSRDSSSGANVLTF	TGTGCCAGCAGTCGGGACAGTAGCTCTGGGGCCAACGTCCTGACTTTC
TRBJ2-5	TRBV2	TRBD2	CASSQDGRGETQYF	TGTGCCAGCAGTCAAGATGGGAGGGGAGAGACCCAGTACTTC
TRBJ2-1	TRBV29-1	.	CSVVIIQGNEQFF	TGCAGCGTCGTTATTATACAGGGAAATGAGCAGTTCTTC
TRBJ2-6	TRBV19	.	CASSISGRAAGANVLTF	TGTGCCAGTAGTATATCTGGCAGGGCGGCTGGGGCCAACGTCCTGACTTTC
TRBJ1-2	TRBV11-3	.	CASSFRSGDGYTF	TGTGCCAGCAGCTTTAGATCAGGGGATGGCTACACCTTC
TRBJ2-2	TRBV5-1	.	CASSSLTGLNTGELFF	TGCGCCAGCAGCTCACTGACAGGCCTTAACACCGGGGAGCTGTTTTTT
TRBJ2-7	TRBV7-9	TRBD2	CASSLSGGTYEQYF	TGTGCCAGCAGCCTAAGCGGGGGGACCTACGAGCAGTACTTC
TRBJ1-2	TRBV7-2	.	CASSSTGTYGYTF	TGTGCCAGCAGCTCAACAGGGACCTATGGCTACACCTTC
TRBJ1-1	TRBV7-6	TRBD1	CASSLGGQGLNTEAFF	TGTGCCAGCAGCTTAGGGGGACAGGGGTTGAACACTGAAGCTTTCTTT
TRBJ2-5	TRBV12-3/TRBV12-4	TRBD1	CASNTGVGETQYF	TGTGCCAGCAACACAGGGGTAGGAGAGACCCAGTACTTC
TRBJ1-4	TRBV19	.	CASSRGYPTNEKLFF	TGTGCCAGTAGCCGAGGATACCCAACTAATGAAAAACTGTTTTTT